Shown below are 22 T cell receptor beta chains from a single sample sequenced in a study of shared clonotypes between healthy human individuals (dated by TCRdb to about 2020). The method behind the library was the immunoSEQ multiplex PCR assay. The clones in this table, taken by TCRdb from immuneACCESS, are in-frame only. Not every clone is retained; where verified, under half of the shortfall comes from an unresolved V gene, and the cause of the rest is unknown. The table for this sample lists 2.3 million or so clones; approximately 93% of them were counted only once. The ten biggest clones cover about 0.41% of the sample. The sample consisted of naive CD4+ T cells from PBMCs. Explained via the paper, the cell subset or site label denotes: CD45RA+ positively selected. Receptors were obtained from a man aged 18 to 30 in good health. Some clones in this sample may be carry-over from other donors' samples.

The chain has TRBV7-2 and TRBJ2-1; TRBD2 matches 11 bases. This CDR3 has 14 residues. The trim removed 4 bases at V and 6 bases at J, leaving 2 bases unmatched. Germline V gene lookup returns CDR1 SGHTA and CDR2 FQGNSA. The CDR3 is CASSSGTSGNEQFF. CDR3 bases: TGTGCCAGCAGCTCCGGGACTAGCGGCAATGAGCAGTTCTTC.

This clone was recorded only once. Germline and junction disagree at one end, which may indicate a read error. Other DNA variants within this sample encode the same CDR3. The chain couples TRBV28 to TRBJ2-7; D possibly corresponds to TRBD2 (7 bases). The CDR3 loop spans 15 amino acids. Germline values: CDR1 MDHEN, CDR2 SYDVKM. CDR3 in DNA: TGTGCCAGCAGCTCGGTGTGGGCGGGGGCTATCGAGCAATACTTC. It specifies CASSSVWAGAIEQYF.

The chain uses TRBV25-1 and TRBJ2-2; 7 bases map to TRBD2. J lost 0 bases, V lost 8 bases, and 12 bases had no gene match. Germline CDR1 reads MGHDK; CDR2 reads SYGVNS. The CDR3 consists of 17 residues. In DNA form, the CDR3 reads TGTGCCAGCGCAAGCTACGGAGCGGGAACGAACACCGGGGAGCTGTTTTTT. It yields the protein CASASYGAGTNTGELFF.

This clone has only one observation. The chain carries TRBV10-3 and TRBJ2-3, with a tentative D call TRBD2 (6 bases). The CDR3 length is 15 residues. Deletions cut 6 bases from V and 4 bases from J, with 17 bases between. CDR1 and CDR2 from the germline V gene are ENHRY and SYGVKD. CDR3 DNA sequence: TGTGCCATCAGGACCGGGACTCGGCCACCAGATACGCAGTATTTT. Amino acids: CAIRTGTRPPDTQYF.

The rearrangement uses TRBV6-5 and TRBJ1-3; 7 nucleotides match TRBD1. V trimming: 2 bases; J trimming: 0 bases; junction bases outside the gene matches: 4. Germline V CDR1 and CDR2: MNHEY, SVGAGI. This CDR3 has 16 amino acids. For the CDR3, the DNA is TGTGCCAGCAGTTACAGGGGGCCGAGCTCTGGAAACACCATATATTTT. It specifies CASSYRGPSSGNTIYF.

For the CDR3, the DNA is TGCGCCAGCAGCTTAGGGACTAGAATGGCCGGGGAGCTGTTTTTT. Translated: CASSLGTRMAGELFF. The V gene is TRBV5-1, the J gene TRBJ2-2, with 8 bases identical to TRBD2. CDR1 and CDR2 (germline): SGHRS, YFSETQ. The CDR3 totals 15 residues. The junction had 6 bases not matched to a gene; V was cut back by 2 bases and J by 6 bases.

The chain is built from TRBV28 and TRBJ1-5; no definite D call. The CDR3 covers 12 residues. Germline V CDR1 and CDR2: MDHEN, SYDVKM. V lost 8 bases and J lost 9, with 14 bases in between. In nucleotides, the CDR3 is TGTGCCAGCCCCGCCCCAGGTGGGCCCCAGCATTTT. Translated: CASPAPGGPQHF. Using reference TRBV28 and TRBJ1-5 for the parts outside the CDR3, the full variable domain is DVKVTQSSRYLVKRTGEKVFLECVQDMDHENMFWYRQDPGLGLRLIYFSYDVKMKEKGDIPEGYSVSREKKERFSLILESASTNQTSMYLCASPAPGGPQHFGDGTRLSIL.

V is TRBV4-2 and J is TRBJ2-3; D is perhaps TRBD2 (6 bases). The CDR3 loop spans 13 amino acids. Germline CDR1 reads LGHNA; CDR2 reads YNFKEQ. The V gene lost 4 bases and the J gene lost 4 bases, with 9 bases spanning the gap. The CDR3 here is CASSRGDPDTQYF. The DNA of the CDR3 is TGTGCCAGCAGCCGGGGGGACCCAGATACGCAGTATTTT.

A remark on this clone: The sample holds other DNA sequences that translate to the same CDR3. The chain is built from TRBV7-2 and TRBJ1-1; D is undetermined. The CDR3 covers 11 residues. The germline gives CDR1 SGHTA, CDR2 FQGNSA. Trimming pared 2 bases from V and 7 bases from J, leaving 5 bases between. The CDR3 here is CASSLYREAFF. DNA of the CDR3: TGTGCCAGCAGCTTATACCGTGAAGCTTTCTTT.

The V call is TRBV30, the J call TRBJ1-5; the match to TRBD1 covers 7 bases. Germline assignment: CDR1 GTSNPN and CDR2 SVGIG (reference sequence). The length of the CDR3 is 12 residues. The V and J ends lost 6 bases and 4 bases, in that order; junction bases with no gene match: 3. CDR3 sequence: CACGTENQPQHF. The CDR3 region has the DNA TGTGCCTGTGGGACAGAGAATCAGCCCCAGCATTTT.

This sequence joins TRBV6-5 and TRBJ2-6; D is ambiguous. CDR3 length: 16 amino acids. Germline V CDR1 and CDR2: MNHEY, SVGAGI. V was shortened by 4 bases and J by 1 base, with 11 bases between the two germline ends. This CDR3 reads CASSFIRLSGANVLTF. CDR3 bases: TGTGCCAGCAGTTTCATCCGTCTATCTGGGGCCAACGTCCTGACTTTC.

The CDR3 spells CASSIRGASGNTIYF. The CDR3 nucleotides read TGTGCCAGTAGTATCAGGGGCGCCTCTGGAAACACCATATATTTT. The chain employs TRBV19 and TRBJ1-3; D may be TRBD1 (6 bases). V was clipped by 3 bases and J by 0 bases, with 9 bases between them. There are 15 residues in the CDR3. From germline, CDR1 is LNHDA and CDR2 SQIVND (reference sequence).

CDR3 sequence reads: CASSLVAGGFSDTQYF. DNA of the CDR3: TGTGCCAGCAGCTTAGTGGCGGGAGGCTTCTCAGATACGCAGTATTTT. The V gene is TRBV7-6, the J gene TRBJ2-3, with 8 nucleotides matching TRBD2. CDR1 is SGHVS, CDR2 FNYEAQ, per germline. This CDR3 contains 16 residues. Losses at the gene ends were 1 base for V and 4 bases for J; bases not matched to a gene: 7.

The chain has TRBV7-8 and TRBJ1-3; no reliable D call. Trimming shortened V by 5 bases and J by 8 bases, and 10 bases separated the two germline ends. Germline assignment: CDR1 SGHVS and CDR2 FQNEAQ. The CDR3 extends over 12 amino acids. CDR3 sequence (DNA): TGTGCCAGCAGCGGAACTAGGGACACCATATATTTT. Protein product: CASSGTRDTIYF.

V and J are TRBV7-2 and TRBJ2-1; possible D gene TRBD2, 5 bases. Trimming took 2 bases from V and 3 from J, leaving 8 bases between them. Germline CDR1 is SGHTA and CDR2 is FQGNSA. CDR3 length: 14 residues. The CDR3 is CASSLRGSYNEQFF. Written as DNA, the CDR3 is TGTGCCAGCAGCTTACGTGGGAGCTACAATGAGCAGTTCTTC. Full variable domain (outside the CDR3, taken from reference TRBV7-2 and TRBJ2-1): GAGVSQSPSNKVTEKGKDVELRCDPISGHTALYWYRQSLGQGLEFLIYFQGNSAPDKSGLPSDRFSAERTGGSVSTLTIQRTQQEDSAVYLCASSLRGSYNEQFFGPGTRLTVL.

The CDR3: CAGIAGVNTGELFF. CDR3 nucleotides: TGTGCCGGTATAGCGGGAGTGAACACCGGGGAGCTGTTTTTT. The V and J genes are TRBV5-3 and TRBJ2-2; 9 nucleotides line up with TRBD2. TRBV5-3 is an open reading frame, and its role is uncertain. Trimming at V came to 10 bases and at J to 1 base, leaving 5 bases not matched to a gene. The CDR3 spans 14 residues.

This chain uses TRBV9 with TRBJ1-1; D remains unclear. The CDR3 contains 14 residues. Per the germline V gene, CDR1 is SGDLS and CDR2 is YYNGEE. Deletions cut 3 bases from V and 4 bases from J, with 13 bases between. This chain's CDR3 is CASSARSTGTEAFF. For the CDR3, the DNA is TGTGCCAGCAGCGCCCGTTCGACGGGCACTGAAGCTTTCTTT.

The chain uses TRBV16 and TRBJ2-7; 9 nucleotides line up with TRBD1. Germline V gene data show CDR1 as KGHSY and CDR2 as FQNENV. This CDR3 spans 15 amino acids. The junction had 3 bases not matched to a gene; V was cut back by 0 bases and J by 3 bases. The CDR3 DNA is TGTGCCAGCAGCCAATCGGGGACAGGGTACTACGAGCAGTACTTC. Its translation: CASSQSGTGYYEQYF.

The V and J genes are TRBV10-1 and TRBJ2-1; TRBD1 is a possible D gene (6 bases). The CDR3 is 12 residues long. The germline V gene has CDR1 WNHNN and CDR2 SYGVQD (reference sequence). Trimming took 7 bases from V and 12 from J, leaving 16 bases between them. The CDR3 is CASNRQDHGQFF. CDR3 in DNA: TGCGCCAGCAACAGACAGGACCATGGGCAGTTCTTC.

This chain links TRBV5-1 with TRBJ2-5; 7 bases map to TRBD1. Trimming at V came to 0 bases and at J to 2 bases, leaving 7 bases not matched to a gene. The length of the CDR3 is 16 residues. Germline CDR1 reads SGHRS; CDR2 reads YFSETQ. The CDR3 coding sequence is TGCGCCAGCAGCTTGGCGAGACAGGGCCCTCAAGAGACCCAGTACTTC. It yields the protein CASSLARQGPQETQYF.

The CDR3 reads CSVVGWSGNTIYF. For the CDR3, the DNA is TGCAGCGTTGTCGGGTGGTCTGGAAACACCATATATTTT. This chain links TRBV29-1 with TRBJ1-3; unclear D gene. Germline V lookup: CDR1 SQVTM, CDR2 ANQGSEA. The ends were cut back, 4 bases at V and 1 base at J, with 8 bases in the middle. The CDR3 sequence is 13 residues long.

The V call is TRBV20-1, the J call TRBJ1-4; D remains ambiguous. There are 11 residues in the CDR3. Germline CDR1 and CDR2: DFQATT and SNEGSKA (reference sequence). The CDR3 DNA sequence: TGCAGCGGATCAACTAATGAAAAACTGTTTTTT. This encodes CSGSTNEKLFF.